The sequence of this TCR beta chain was determined in a study of blood T cell repertoires in COVID-19. For the study at large: The origin of the acute and convalescent COVID-19 samples was the United States, Italy and Spain. T cells, B-cell-depleted T cells, or PBMCs provided the cDNA or gDNA that served as material.

This clone turned up a few times. Repertoires were generated with immunoSEQ multiplex PCR, while TCRdb's copy carries only in-frame clones and drops some. The profile covers more than 65,000 clones, with about 70% appearing a single time and 25% to 30% taken by the ten largest. The CDR3 sequence is 14 residues long. From germline, CDR1 is SEHNR and CDR2 FQNEAQ (reference sequence). V gave up 6 bases and J gave up 9 bases, with 15 bases separating them. The TCR comes from a woman aged 80 or over with active or convalescent COVID-19. V usage is TRBV7-9 and J usage is TRBJ1-6; TRBD1 is a possible D gene (5 bases). Sequencing input: peripheral blood. For the CDR3, the DNA is TGTGCCAGCAGTCGGGGGGATGTCGGTTCACCCCTCCACTTT. Its translation is CASSRGDVGSPLHF.